One T cell receptor beta chain is described in this entry. This CDR3 comprises 16 residues. J was trimmed by 3 bases and V by 6 bases; bases with no gene match: 12. CDR1 and CDR2 (germline): MNHEY, SMNVEV (reference sequence). The sample comes from a study of shared clonotypes between healthy human individuals. CD45RO negativity and positive selection for CCR7 defined naive CD8 cells, a population that excluded terminally differentiated effector memory CD45RA+ cells. Sequencing used immunoSEQ multiplex PCR; TCRdb keeps in-frame clones, though not all of them. The sample yields around 1.9 million clones, about 92% seen once.

What was sequenced was naive CD8+ T cells from PBMCs. This TCR was sampled from a man aged 18-30 years in good health. Some clones in this sample may be carry-over from other donors' samples. The V call is TRBV27, the J call TRBJ2-7; 9 bases are shared with TRBD2. CDR3 nucleotides: TGTGCCAGCAGGTCACTCTCCGGGACTAGCAACTACGAGCAGTACTTC. Its protein product is CASRSLSGTSNYEQYF.